These 10 T cell receptor beta chains originate from one sample sequenced in a study of T cell repertoires in cytomegalovirus infection. In TCRdb, the reads were re-called with MiXCR into one record per CDR3 protein. The sample lists hundreds of thousands of distinct CDR3 sequences, under 20% occurring once. What was sequenced was PBMCs. The source of these receptors is a human donor in good health (CMV status not recorded). Some clones in this sample may be carry-over from other donors' samples.

This clonotype was counted at least ten times. V usage is TRBV7-6 and J usage is TRBJ2-1; D is unresolved. Germline V gives CDR1 SGHVS, CDR2 FNYEAQ. Trimming shortened V by 5 bases and J by 8 bases, and 19 bases separated the two germline ends. The CDR3 extends over 15 amino acids. CDR3 loop: CASSDRFNPGDEQFF. DNA for the CDR3: TGTGCCAGCAGCGACCGTTTTAACCCGGGCGATGAGCAGTTCTTC.

This clonotype occurred many times. The rearrangement joins TRBV7-6 to TRBJ2-1; no definite D call. CDR3 length equals 13 residues. V lost 6 bases and J 6 bases, leaving 12 bases between the germline ends. Looked up from germline, CDR1 is SGHVS and CDR2 is FNYEAQ. DNA of the CDR3: TGTGCCAGCAGTCACACGTGGGGCAATGAGCAGTTCTTC. Its translation: CASSHTWGNEQFF.

At least ten counts were recorded for this clonotype. The chain recombines TRBV29-1 with TRBJ2-5, with 8 nucleotides matching TRBD1. This CDR3 has 13 amino acids. V lost 2 bases to trimming and J lost 3 bases; unmatched junction nucleotides: 2. Per germline, CDR1 SQVTM and CDR2 ANQGSEA. CDR3 protein: CSVERQGKETQYF. CDR3 nucleotide sequence: TGCAGCGTTGAAAGACAGGGGAAAGAGACCCAGTACTTC.

The table lists this clonotype with a few counts. CDR3 residues: CASNHGGYGDEQFF. The DNA for the CDR3 is TGTGCCAGCAACCATGGAGGATATGGCGATGAGCAGTTCTTC. This chain joins TRBV7-9 and TRBJ2-1, with D possibly being TRBD2 (5 bases). The V gene lost 7 bases and the J gene lost 8 bases, with 18 bases spanning the gap. The CDR3 is 14 amino acids. The germline CDR1 and CDR2 sequences are SEHNR and FQNEAQ (reference sequence).

This clonotype was observed at least ten times. The chain couples TRBV28 to TRBJ1-5; D perhaps matches TRBD1 (5 bases). This CDR3 is built from 14 residues. V was clipped by 3 bases and J by 5 bases, with 11 bases between them. Germline CDR1 is MDHEN and CDR2 is SYDVKM. CDR3 sequence reads: CASSLSPGHQPQHF. CDR3 DNA: TGTGCCAGCAGTTTGTCTCCAGGGCATCAGCCCCAGCATTTT.

In its sample, this clonotype was seen many times. V is TRBV20-1 and J is TRBJ1-1; D perhaps matches TRBD1 (5 bases). Trimming took 0 bases from V and 1 from J, leaving 6 bases between them. CDR3 length: 13 amino acids. Germline V gene data show CDR1 as DFQATT and CDR2 as SNEGSKA (reference sequence). The CDR3, as DNA: TGCAGTGCTAGAGATGGGGGGAACACTGAAGCTTTCTTT. Translation gives CSARDGGNTEAFF.

There are many counts of this clonotype. This chain connects TRBV7-9 to TRBJ2-1; D unresolved. V was cut by 4 bases and J by 3 bases, with 10 bases left in between. The CDR3 loop spans 14 amino acids. Germline CDR1 is SEHNR and CDR2 is FQNEAQ (reference sequence). The CDR3 here is CASSSPLDYNEQFF. CDR3 in DNA: TGTGCCAGCAGCTCCCCGTTGGACTACAATGAGCAGTTCTTC.

V is TRBV10-3 and J is TRBJ1-2; D call uncertain. Germline CDR1 reads ENHRY; CDR2 reads SYGVKD. The CDR3 length is 12 residues. Trimming pared 0 bases from V and 11 bases from J, leaving 10 bases between. CDR3 region: CAISESSPGYTF. The CDR3 DNA follows: TGTGCCATCAGTGAGTCTTCTCCGGGGTACACCTTC.

About this clonotype: This sequence may be a read error, since a much larger clone differs from it by one base. The chain is built from TRBV6-1 and TRBJ1-5; D ambiguous. The V end was cut by 10 bases, the J end by 6 bases, with 22 bases between. CDR1 is MNHNS and CDR2 is SASEGT in the germline V gene. The CDR3 has 15 amino acids. The DNA of the CDR3 is TGTGCCAACAGAACGACAAAGCCGGCAGGTCAGCCCCAGCATTTT. It specifies CANRTTKPAGQPQHF.

The genes are TRBV12-3 or TRBV12-4 and TRBJ2-1; 7 bases are shared with TRBD1. The CDR3 is 15 residues long. The V gene end was trimmed by 6 bases and the J gene end by 4 bases; junction bases not matched to a gene: 9. CDR3 region: CASRPTGTFYNEQFF. CDR3 DNA sequence: TGTGCCAGCAGACCGACAGGGACCTTTTACAATGAGCAGTTCTTC.